These T cell receptor beta chains were read from a single sample in a study of cytomegalovirus exposure and HLA in healthy donors. This table comes from immunoSEQ multiplex PCR, and its TCRdb copy is limited to in-frame clones, with some not included. The sample lists around 100,000 clones, around 70% occurring once. The sequenced sample consisted of PBMCs. The source is a man in his forties or fifties in good health and CMV-seropositive. The CDR3 runs from the conserved cysteine through the conserved F or W. A D gene is named only where the DNA matches it firmly. The size entry is marked missing in some rows and otherwise reads once, few, many or a size class.

CDR3 DNA: TGTGCCAGCAGTTTAGAGAGCAATCAGCCCCAGCATTTT; CDR3 protein: CASSLESNQPQHF; J gene: TRBJ1-5; clone size: NA; V gene: TRBV28; D gene: NA
CDR3 DNA: TGTGCCAGCAGGCTGTCAGAATCGAACACTGAAGCTTTCTTT; CDR3 protein: CASRLSESNTEAFF; J gene: TRBJ1-1; clone size: NA; V gene: TRBV7-3; D gene: NA
CDR3 DNA: TGTGCCAGCAGTGCCCCAGAGGCGGGGTGGGAGCACGAGCAGTACTTC; CDR3 protein: CASSAPEAGWEHEQYF; J gene: TRBJ2-7; clone size: once; V gene: TRBV6-1; D gene: NA
CDR3 DNA: TGTGCGGTGGAAGCAGGGGCAGGGGAAAAACTGTTTTTT; CDR3 protein: CAVEAGAGEKLFF; J gene: TRBJ1-4; clone size: NA; V gene: TRBV30; D gene: NA
CDR3 DNA: TGTGCCAGTAGACCGGGACTACTAGTTTACAATGAGCAGTTCTTC; CDR3 protein: CASRPGLLVYNEQFF; J gene: TRBJ2-1; clone size: NA; V gene: TRBV19; D gene: TRBD2
CDR3 DNA: TGCGCCAGCAGCTCCACAGGGCCCGGGGAGCTGTTTTTT; CDR3 protein: CASSSTGPGELFF; J gene: TRBJ2-2; clone size: NA; V gene: TRBV5-1; D gene: NA
CDR3 DNA: TGTGCCTGGAGTCTCACGGGTGGGACAAGGTCCCGAGGGGGCTACACCTTC; CDR3 protein: CAWSLTGGTRSRGGYTF; J gene: TRBJ1-2; clone size: NA; V gene: TRBV30; D gene: NA
CDR3 DNA: TGTGCCAGCAGTTCCCCGGGGGGAGGGCAGTACGAGCAGTACTTC; CDR3 protein: CASSSPGGGQYEQYF; J gene: TRBJ2-7; clone size: few; V gene: TRBV6-5; D gene: TRBD2
CDR3 DNA: TGTGCCAGCAGCTTGCAACCCGGGACAGGGAACACCGGGGAGCTGTTTTTT; CDR3 protein: CASSLQPGTGNTGELFF; J gene: TRBJ2-2; clone size: NA; V gene: TRBV5-4; D gene: TRBD1
CDR3 DNA: TGCGCCAGCAGCTCCGGGGGGATGAACACTGAAGCTTTCTTT; CDR3 protein: CASSSGGMNTEAFF; J gene: TRBJ1-1; clone size: NA; V gene: TRBV5-1; D gene: NA
CDR3 DNA: TGTGCCAGTTCAAGCGGGACAGAGACCCAGTACTTC; CDR3 protein: CASSSGTETQYF; J gene: TRBJ2-5; clone size: few; V gene: TRBV19; D gene: TRBD2
CDR3 DNA: TGTGCCAGCAGTTTGGGGGGTGGGGAGACTGAAGCTTTCTTT; CDR3 protein: CASSLGGGETEAFF; J gene: TRBJ1-1; clone size: few; V gene: TRBV5-4; D gene: NA
CDR3 DNA: TGTGCCAGCAGTCATGACCGGGGAGGCAATCAGCCCCAGCATTTT; CDR3 protein: CASSHDRGGNQPQHF; J gene: TRBJ1-5; clone size: NA; V gene: TRBV7-9; D gene: NA
CDR3 DNA: TGTGCCATCAGTGAGCGAGGGAGGAGGGATGGCTACACCTTC; CDR3 protein: CAISERGRRDGYTF; J gene: TRBJ1-2; clone size: NA; V gene: TRBV10-3; D gene: NA
CDR3 DNA: TGTGCCAGCAGTTCATTATCCAGTAACACTGAAGCTTTCTTT; CDR3 protein: CASSSLSSNTEAFF; J gene: TRBJ1-1; clone size: once; V gene: TRBV27; D gene: NA
CDR3 DNA: TGCGCCAGCAGTGAGTCGGACAGGGGGGTCGATCAGCCCCAGCATTTT; CDR3 protein: CASSESDRGVDQPQHF; J gene: TRBJ1-5; clone size: NA; V gene: TRBV10-2; D gene: TRBD1
CDR3 DNA: TGTGCCAGCAGCTTACAGGGAGGTCTCTACGAGCAGTACTTC; CDR3 protein: CASSLQGGLYEQYF; J gene: TRBJ2-7; clone size: NA; V gene: TRBV7-3; D gene: NA
CDR3 DNA: TGTGCCAGCAGTTTGGGGCCACGGCTGTTCTTC; CDR3 protein: CASSLGPRLFF; J gene: TRBJ2-1; clone size: NA; V gene: TRBV6-5; D gene: NA
CDR3 DNA: TGTGCCAGCAGCTTTGGCCCAGCTAGCGAAGAGACCCAGTACTTC; CDR3 protein: CASSFGPASEETQYF; J gene: TRBJ2-5; clone size: few; V gene: TRBV5-4; D gene: NA
CDR3 DNA: TGTGCCGGGGGGACAGGGCTCTACGAGCAGTACTTC; CDR3 protein: CAGGTGLYEQYF; J gene: TRBJ2-7; clone size: NA; V gene: TRBV2; D gene: TRBD1
CDR3 DNA: TGTGCCAGTAGTGTCGGACGACAGGGACACACTGAAGCTTTCTTT; CDR3 protein: CASSVGRQGHTEAFF; J gene: TRBJ1-1; clone size: NA; V gene: TRBV19; D gene: TRBD1
CDR3 DNA: TGTGCCAGCAGCTCTGACAGGGAAAACACCGGGGAGCTGTTTTTT; CDR3 protein: CASSSDRENTGELFF; J gene: TRBJ2-2; clone size: NA; V gene: TRBV7-9; D gene: TRBD1
CDR3 DNA: TGTGCCAGCAGCTTAGTCGGGGGGACGCGGAATGAGCAGTTCTTC; CDR3 protein: CASSLVGGTRNEQFF; J gene: TRBJ2-1; clone size: NA; V gene: TRBV7-2; D gene: TRBD2